This passage covers 32 T cell receptor beta chains from one sample sequenced in a study of radiotherapy plus CTLA-4 blockade in lung cancer. The protocol was immunoSEQ multiplex PCR, while the TCRdb copy is restricted to in-frame clones and leaves out a portion. The sample carries about 15,000 clones, 72% recorded once. This specimen was peripheral blood, taken from a patient treated with radiotherapy plus ipilimumab. Receptor source: a human donor with non-small cell lung cancer whose response to radiotherapy plus ipilimumab could not be evaluated.

The genes are TRBV10-3 and TRBJ1-1, with D unresolved. Per germline, CDR1 ENHRY and CDR2 SYGVKD. The V and J ends lost 0 bases and 1 base respectively, with 15 bases between them. The CDR3 covers 17 residues. The chain's CDR3 is CAISESTGGRGNTEAFF. As DNA, the CDR3 is TGTGCCATCAGTGAGTCGACTGGCGGGCGGGGGAACACTGAAGCTTTCTTT.

The rearrangement uses TRBV7-2 and TRBJ2-5, with 8 bases fitting TRBD2. CDR3 length: 19 residues. V dropped 2 bases and J dropped 4; count of bases not matched to a gene: 18. Germline assignment: CDR1 SGHTA and CDR2 FQGNSA. The CDR3 DNA is TGTGCCAGCAGCTTACGTGTCCCCGGGGGGGCCGATGTGCGAGAGACCCAGTACTTC. The encoded protein is CASSLRVPGGADVRETQYF.

The chain recombines TRBV30 with TRBJ2-7; D might be TRBD1 (6 bases). This CDR3 has 14 residues. Germline V gene data show CDR1 as GTSNPN and CDR2 as SVGIG (reference sequence). V gave up 0 bases and J gave up 6 bases, with 15 bases separating them. CDR3 bases: TGTGCCTGGAGTGTCCCAGGGACAATAGCCGAGCAGTACTTC. Its protein is CAWSVPGTIAEQYF.

The chain has TRBV5-1 and TRBJ1-1; maybe TRBD1 (6 bases). Deletions cut 4 bases from V and 6 bases from J, with 10 bases between. This CDR3 is 12 amino acids long. Germline loops: CDR1 SGHRS, CDR2 YFSETQ. CDR3 nucleotides: TGCGCCAGCAGCGTACAGGGCCCTGAAGCTTTCTTT. Translation gives CASSVQGPEAFF.

This clone showed up just a few times. V is TRBV27 and J is TRBJ2-7; 9 bases match TRBD2. Germline-derived CDR1 and CDR2 are MNHEY and SMNVEV (reference sequence). CDR3 size: 16 residues. With 3 bases clipped from V and 6 bases from J, the junction kept 12 bases outside the gene matches. The CDR3 spells CASSFPPGAGGPEQYV. The CDR3 coding sequence is TGTGCCAGCAGTTTCCCCCCCGGGGCGGGGGGGCCCGAGCAGTACGTC.

This sequence joins TRBV6-5 and TRBJ1-2; D is uncertain. Germline CDR1 and CDR2: MNHEY and SVGAGI. This CDR3 region has 15 residues. Trimming removed 0 bases from V and 4 bases from J, with 12 bases in between. This CDR3 reads CASSYSRPHGYGYTF. The CDR3 nucleotides are TGTGCCAGCAGTTACTCGCGTCCCCATGGCTATGGCTACACCTTC.

The V and J genes are TRBV7-2 and TRBJ1-6, with D uncertain. CDR3 length equals 15 residues. The germline V gene has CDR1 SGHTA and CDR2 FQGNSA. V gave up 4 bases and J gave up 7 bases, with 14 bases separating them. The CDR3 region is CASSYNREKNSPLHF. CDR3 DNA sequence: TGTGCCAGCAGCTACAACCGGGAGAAGAATTCACCCCTCCACTTT.

The rearrangement uses TRBV30 and TRBJ1-2; D gene unclear. From germline, CDR1 is GTSNPN and CDR2 SVGIG (reference sequence). This CDR3 region has 13 residues. V lost 1 base to trimming and J lost 4 bases, with 10 bases between them. In DNA, the CDR3 is TGTGCCTGGAGTGCCGCGCATCTCTATGGCTACACCTTC. It is translated as CAWSAAHLYGYTF. Full variable domain (rest looked up from reference TRBV30 and TRBJ1-2): SQTIHQWPATLVQPVGSPLSLECTVEGTSNPNLYWYRQAAGRGLQLLFYSVGIGQISSEVPQNLSASRPQDRQFILSSKKLLLSDSGFYLCAWSAAHLYGYTFGSGTRLTVV.

The chain is built from TRBV11-2 and TRBJ2-3; D is unclear. Germline V gene data show CDR1 as SGHAT and CDR2 as FQNNGV. The CDR3 has 15 residues. V dropped 7 bases and J dropped 0 bases, with 14 bases sitting between them. The CDR3 protein is CASTSHGTSTDTQYF. As DNA, the CDR3 is TGTGCCAGCACCTCTCATGGTACTAGCACAGATACGCAGTATTTT.

J is TRBJ1-3 and V is TRBV30; unclear D gene. Trimming took 5 bases from V and 0 from J, leaving 11 bases between them. Germline V CDR1 and CDR2: GTSNPN, SVGIG (reference sequence). The CDR3 sequence is 14 residues long. CDR3 bases: TGTGCCTGGTCTGGCGGGATCTCTGGAAACACCATATATTTT. Its translation: CAWSGGISGNTIYF.

The rearrangement uses TRBV18 and TRBJ1-5; 7 nucleotides agree with TRBD1. The CDR3 covers 14 residues. In germline, CDR1 is KGHSH, CDR2 LQKENI. V was pared by 3 bases and J by 7 bases, with 6 bases of the junction left unmatched. CDR3 residues: CASSPTGPGQPQHF. Written as DNA, the CDR3 is TGTGCCAGCTCACCGACAGGGCCAGGCCAGCCCCAGCATTTT.

A few counts support this clone. The rearrangement joins TRBV5-4 to TRBJ2-6; a weak D match, TRBD1 (6 bases). The CDR3 sequence is 15 residues long. V was pared by 3 bases and J by 4 bases, with 11 bases between. CDR1 is SGHNT, CDR2 YYREEE, per germline (reference sequence). The CDR3 bases are TGTGCCAGCAGCTCTGGACAGCCCGGGGCCAACGTCCTGACTTTC. Protein product: CASSSGQPGANVLTF.

This clone was seen more than once but under ten times. The chain carries TRBV6-4 and TRBJ2-3, with 7 bases identical to TRBD2. The length of the CDR3 is 15 residues. The J segment lost 1 base and the V segment lost 2 bases, leaving 3 bases of the junction unmatched. Per the germline V gene, CDR1 is MRHNA and CDR2 is SNTAGT. The CDR3 DNA sequence: TGTGCCAGCAGTGACGAAAGCGGGGGCACAGATACGCAGTATTTT. Translated: CASSDESGGTDTQYF.

The J gene is TRBJ1-1, the V gene TRBV14; D is ambiguous. The CDR3 sequence is 14 residues long. Looked up from germline, CDR1 is SGHDN and CDR2 is FVKESK. Trimming stripped 0 bases from V and 3 bases from J, with 8 bases between. The CDR3 coding sequence is TGTGCCAGCAGCCAAGATATCAGGTACACTGAAGCTTTCTTT. Amino acid sequence: CASSQDIRYTEAFF.

Comments on this clone: Other DNA sequences in the same sample also yield this CDR3. The chain couples TRBV29-1 to TRBJ2-1, with 9 bases that match TRBD2. Germline assignment: CDR1 SQVTM and CDR2 ANQGSEA. Unmatched junction bases numbered 2, after V lost 5 bases and J lost 3 bases. CDR3 length: 13 amino acids. This chain's CDR3 is CSVLRGGYNEQFF. Written as DNA, the CDR3 is TGCAGCGTTCTGCGGGGGGGCTACAATGAGCAGTTCTTC.

This clone was observed a handful of times. The V gene is TRBV29-1, the J gene TRBJ1-5; D not certain. The V end lost 6 bases, the J end lost 5 bases, and 14 bases lay between the germline ends. This CDR3 has 13 residues. Looked up from germline, CDR1 is SQVTM and CDR2 is ANQGSEA. CDR3 sequence reads: CSVRMAVDQPQHF. The CDR3 DNA follows: TGCAGCGTGCGGATGGCAGTTGATCAGCCCCAGCATTTT.

The chain is built from TRBV18 and TRBJ1-5, with 9 bases matching TRBD1. The CDR3 length is 15 residues. Germline V gene lookup returns CDR1 KGHSH and CDR2 LQKENI. The ends lost 3 bases at V and 6 bases at J; junction bases unmatched: 6. The CDR3 loop reads CASSPGTGIGQPQHF. The CDR3 nucleotides read TGTGCCAGCTCACCCGGGACAGGGATTGGTCAGCCCCAGCATTTT.

The J gene is TRBJ2-5, the V gene TRBV2; TRBD1 might be the D (6 bases). The length of the CDR3 is 13 residues. V lost 6 bases and J 5 bases, leaving 13 bases between the germline ends. Germline CDR1 is SNHLY and CDR2 is FYNNEI. This CDR3 reads CASRRQDWETQYF. The CDR3 DNA follows: TGTGCCAGCAGGAGACAGGATTGGGAGACCCAGTACTTC.

The chain uses TRBV5-4 and TRBJ1-5; D may be TRBD1 (5 bases). V lost 3 bases and J lost 4, with 17 bases in between. CDR1 is SGHNT and CDR2 is YYREEE in the germline V gene (reference sequence). The CDR3 consists of 16 residues. As DNA, the CDR3 is TGTGCCAGCAGCTGGGGCGGCGGACAAAGTAATCAGCCCCAGCATTTT. Its protein is CASSWGGGQSNQPQHF.

This clone was seen more than once but under ten times. The V call is TRBV27, the J call TRBJ1-1; D call uncertain. Trimming took off 4 bases at V and 4 bases at J, with 13 bases between the two ends. Germline CDR1 is MNHEY and CDR2 is SMNVEV (reference sequence). This CDR3 has 14 amino acids. CDR3 in amino acids: CASSSWSDGTEAFF. In nucleotides, the CDR3 is TGTGCCAGCAGTTCGTGGAGTGATGGCACTGAAGCTTTCTTT.

The chain has TRBV2 and TRBJ2-7; the D gene is possibly TRBD1 (5 bases). The V end was cut by 1 base, the J end by 1 base, with 14 bases between. Germline V gives CDR1 SNHLY, CDR2 FYNNEI. The CDR3 length is 16 residues. The chain's CDR3 is CASSEGSRVGSYEQYV. CDR3 sequence (DNA): TGTGCCAGCAGTGAAGGTAGCAGGGTAGGTTCCTACGAGCAGTACGTC.

J is TRBJ2-3 and V is TRBV4-1, with TRBD2 matching 12 bases. V dropped 3 bases and J dropped 1; count of bases not matched to a gene: 5. The CDR3 is 17 amino acids. Germline V CDR1 and CDR2: MGHRA, YSYEKL. The CDR3: CASSQRPSGGGTDTQYF. CDR3 nucleotides: TGCGCCAGCAGCCAGCGCCCTAGCGGGGGGGGCACAGATACGCAGTATTTT.

This clone was counted only a few times. This rearrangement joins TRBV10-2 to TRBJ2-1; D perhaps matches TRBD1 (6 bases). Germline lookup yields CDR1 WSHSY and CDR2 SAAADI. V was shortened by 10 bases and J by 4 bases, with 14 bases between the two germline ends. The CDR3 runs to 13 residues. The CDR3 spells CATQGLNYNEQFF. CDR3 bases: TGCGCCACCCAGGGGTTGAATTACAATGAGCAGTTCTTC.

CDR3: CASSLRGSTDTQYF. CDR3 in DNA: TGTGCCAGCAGCTTAAGGGGTAGCACAGATACGCAGTATTTT. This sequence joins TRBV7-2 and TRBJ2-3; D might be TRBD1 (5 bases). The CDR3 sequence is 14 residues long. Per germline, CDR1 SGHTA and CDR2 FQGNSA. Trimming removed 2 bases at V and 0 bases at J, with 6 bases between.

V and J are TRBV7-8 and TRBJ1-1, with 9 bases identical to TRBD1. The CDR3 covers 14 residues. The V and J ends lost 3 bases and 2 bases, in that order; junction bases with no gene match: 1. Per the germline V gene, CDR1 is SGHVS and CDR2 is FQNEAQ. As DNA, the CDR3 is TGTGCCAGCAGCTTGGGACAGGGAAACACTGAAGCTTTCTTT. This codes for CASSLGQGNTEAFF.

The V gene is TRBV29-1, the J gene TRBJ1-1; D gene ambiguous. The CDR3 spans 14 residues. Between the trimmed V and J ends, which lost 8 bases and 1 base, there was a span of 17 bases. CDR1 SQVTM and CDR2 ANQGSEA come from the germline V gene. CDR3 nucleotide sequence: TGCAGCACAAGACTATACGGCGCGAACACTGAAGCTTTCTTT. It translates to CSTRLYGANTEAFF.

This rearrangement joins TRBV5-1 to TRBJ2-3; 9 nucleotides match TRBD1. The trim removed 4 bases at V and 3 bases at J, leaving 9 bases unmatched. Per germline, CDR1 SGHRS and CDR2 YFSETQ. The CDR3 length is 16 residues. CDR3 region: CASSIKTGGMTDTQYF. DNA for the CDR3: TGCGCCAGCAGCATCAAAACAGGGGGCATGACAGATACGCAGTATTTT.

The J gene is TRBJ2-5, the V gene TRBV6-5; tentative D call: TRBD2 (6 bases). Germline V CDR1 and CDR2: MNHEY, SVGAGI. V was pared by 7 bases and J by 7 bases, with 19 bases between. The CDR3 length is 14 residues. CDR3 coding DNA: TGTGCCAGCATCCGACCGGGACTGGGAGGGACCCAGTACTTC. Amino acid sequence: CASIRPGLGGTQYF.

The V gene is TRBV6-6, the J gene TRBJ2-7, with D tentatively TRBD2 (6 bases). The CDR3 runs 14 residues. Germline V gives CDR1 MNHNY, CDR2 SVGAGI (reference sequence). V was trimmed by 2 bases and J by 4 bases, leaving 12 bases between them. For the CDR3, the DNA is TGTGCCAGCAGTTACGATGGGGGAGGATACGAGCAGTACGTC. It translates to CASSYDGGGYEQYV.

V is TRBV9 and J is TRBJ1-3; no firm D call. Germline lookup yields CDR1 SGDLS and CDR2 YYNGEE. The ends were cut back, 0 bases at V and 0 bases at J, with 7 bases in the middle. This CDR3 has 15 residues. The CDR3: CASSVGAISGNTIYF. Here the CDR3 DNA reads TGTGCCAGCAGCGTAGGGGCTATCTCTGGAAACACCATATATTTT. Drawing the rest from reference TRBV9 and TRBJ1-3, the complete variable domain is DSGVTQTPKHLITATGQRVTLRCSPRSGDLSVYWYQQSLDQGLQFLIQYYNGEERAKGNILERFSAQQFPDLHSELNLSSLELGDSALYFCASSVGAISGNTIYFGEGSWLTVV.

The chain employs TRBV21-1 and TRBJ2-7; the table's TRBD1 call for D was not verified on the DNA. TRBV21-1 is tagged as a pseudogene. CDR3 length: 19 amino acids. The CDR3 loop reads CASSRHRDSIPHLSYEQYF. Here the CDR3 DNA reads TGTGCCAGCAGCAGACACAGGGACAGCATCCCCCATTTATCCTACGAGCAGTACTTC.

This clone was found once. V usage is TRBV18 and J usage is TRBJ2-6; a possible D gene is TRBD2 (7 bases). This CDR3 has 16 amino acids. The V end was cut by 6 bases, the J end by 0 bases, with 12 bases between. CDR1 and CDR2 (germline): KGHSH, LQKENI. DNA for the CDR3: TGTGCCAGCTCGTCTCGGGGGGCCTCTGGGGCCAACGTCCTGACTTTC. Protein sequence: CASSSRGASGANVLTF.